This T cell receptor beta chain was captured in a study of T-cell reconstitution after alpha-beta-depleted transplantation in children. Ten or more counts support this clonotype. CDR1 is SQVTM and CDR2 is ANQGSEA in the germline V gene. Trimming removed 6 bases from V and 4 bases from J, with 15 bases in between. This CDR3 region has 13 residues. This sample's TCRbeta library carried unique molecular identifier barcodes. Via MiXCR, TCRdb re-called the PCR reads, giving one row per CDR3 protein. The sample carries about 200,000 distinct CDR3 sequences, roughly 8.1% recorded once. V usage is TRBV29-1 and J usage is TRBJ1-2; a possible D gene is TRBD1 (6 bases). The sequence was collected from a male patient between 2 and 9 years old who had a stem cell transplant for acute myeloid leukemia, so the T cells may come from the graft donor. The sample in question was PBMCs, mostly from graft donor cells, obtained 360 days after TCRalphabeta/CD19-depleted stem cell transplant. The CDR3 protein is CSVAKRGAYGYTF. In DNA form, the CDR3 reads TGCAGCGTGGCGAAGCGGGGGGCCTATGGCTACACCTTC.